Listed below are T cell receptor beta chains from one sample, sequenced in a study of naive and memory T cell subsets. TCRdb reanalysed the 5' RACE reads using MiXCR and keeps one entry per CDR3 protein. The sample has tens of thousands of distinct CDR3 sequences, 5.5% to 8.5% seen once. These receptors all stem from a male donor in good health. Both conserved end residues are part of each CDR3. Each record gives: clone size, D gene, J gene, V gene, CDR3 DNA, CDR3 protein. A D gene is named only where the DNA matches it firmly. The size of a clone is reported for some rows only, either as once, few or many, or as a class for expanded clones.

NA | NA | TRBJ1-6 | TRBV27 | TGTGCCAGCAGTTCCCTCAGACTGACCGCGTATTCACCCCTCCACTTT | CASSSLRLTAYSPLHF
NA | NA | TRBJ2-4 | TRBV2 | TGTGCCAGCAGTGAATCAGGGTCCAAAAACATTCAGTACTTC | CASSESGSKNIQYF
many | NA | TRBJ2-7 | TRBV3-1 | TGTGCCAGCAGCCAAGATAGGGGCGAGCAGTACTTC | CASSQDRGEQYF
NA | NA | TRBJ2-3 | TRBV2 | TGTGCCAGCAGGTACAGACAGGAAGATACGCAGTATTTT | CASRYRQEDTQYF
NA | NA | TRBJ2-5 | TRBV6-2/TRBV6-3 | TGTGCCAGCAGTTACTGGGCGGGGAAAGAGACCCAGTACTTC | CASSYWAGKETQYF
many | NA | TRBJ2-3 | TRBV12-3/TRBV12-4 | TGTGCCAGCAGTAAATTTGGGACAACCGGCTGGAATACGCAGTATTTT | CASSKFGTTGWNTQYF
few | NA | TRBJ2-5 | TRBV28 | TGTGCCAGCAGCCGCAGGGGACGGGAGACCCAGTACTTC | CASSRRGRETQYF
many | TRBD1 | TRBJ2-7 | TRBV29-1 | TGCAGCGTTGAAGTTTGGGACAGGGTCTCGTCCTACGAGCAGTACTTC | CSVEVWDRVSSYEQYF
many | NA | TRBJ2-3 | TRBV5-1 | TGCGCCAGCAGCTTGGGGCAGATCACCCGAGATACGCAGTATTTT | CASSLGQITRDTQYF
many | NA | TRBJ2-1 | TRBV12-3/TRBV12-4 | TGTGCCAGCAGTTTAGGCTCGTGGCCGTTCTTC | CASSLGSWPFF
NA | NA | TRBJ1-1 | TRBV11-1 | TGTGCCAGCAGTCCCGGGGTACTTTTAACGAACACTGAAGCTTTCTTT | CASSPGVLLTNTEAFF
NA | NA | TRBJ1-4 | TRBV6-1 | TGTGCCAGCAGTGATCCCGGATCCTGGAATGAAAAACTGTTTTTT | CASSDPGSWNEKLFF
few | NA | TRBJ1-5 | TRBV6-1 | TGTGCCAGCAGTGAATATGCTGGGAATCAGCCCCAGCATTTT | CASSEYAGNQPQHF
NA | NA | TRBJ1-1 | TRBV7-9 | TGTGCCAGCAGCTTATGGTTGTCTGAAGCTTTCTTT | CASSLWLSEAFF
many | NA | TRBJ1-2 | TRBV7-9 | TGTGCCAGCAGCTCACTCCAGGGGAATCCCTACTATGGCTACACCTTC | CASSSLQGNPYYGYTF
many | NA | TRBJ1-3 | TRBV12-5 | TGTGCTAGTGCCCCCCGTCAGGGCACCTCTGGAAACACCATATATTTT | CASAPRQGTSGNTIYF
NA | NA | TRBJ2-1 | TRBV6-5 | TGTGCCAGCAGCACAACTAGGACGGGGGATGAGCAGTTCTTC | CASSTTRTGDEQFF
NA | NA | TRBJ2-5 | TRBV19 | TGTGCCAGTAGTCCCACCGCACGATCGCTCCAAGAGACCCAGTACTTC | CASSPTARSLQETQYF
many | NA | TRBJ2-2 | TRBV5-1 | TGCGCCAGCAGCTTGGCCCTTGAGCTGTTTTTT | CASSLALELFF
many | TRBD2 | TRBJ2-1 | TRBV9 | TGTGCCAGCAGCGTAGAGGGACTAGCGGCCTCTAAGAATGAGCAGTTCTTC | CASSVEGLAASKNEQFF
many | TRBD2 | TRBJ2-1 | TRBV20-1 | TGCAGTGCCTACCCCTGGACTAGCGGGGACGGTGAGCAGTTCTTC | CSAYPWTSGDGEQFF
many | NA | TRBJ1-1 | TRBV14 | TGTGCCAGCAGCCAAGAATTAACAGGCACTGAAGCTTTCTTT | CASSQELTGTEAFF
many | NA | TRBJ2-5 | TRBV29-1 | TGCAGCGTTAAACAAGAGACCCAGTACTTC | CSVKQETQYF
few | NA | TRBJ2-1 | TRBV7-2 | TGTGCCAGCAGCTTTCTAGCGACCTACAATGAGCAGTTCTTC | CASSFLATYNEQFF
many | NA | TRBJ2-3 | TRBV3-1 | TGTGCCAGCAGCCAAGGGCTGCAGCGGGCGGGTGTTACAGATACGCAGTATTTT | CASSQGLQRAGVTDTQYF
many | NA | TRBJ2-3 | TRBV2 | TGTGCCAGCAGTGATCAGGGACGACTAGCAGATACGCAGTATTTT | CASSDQGRLADTQYF
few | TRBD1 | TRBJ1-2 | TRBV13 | TGTGCCAGCAGCCAGGACAGGGTAGCTAACTATGGCTACACCTTC | CASSQDRVANYGYTF
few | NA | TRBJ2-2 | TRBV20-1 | TGCAGTGCTAGAGAGGCGCTAGGCCAGGGTACCGGGGAGCTGTTTTTT | CSAREALGQGTGELFF
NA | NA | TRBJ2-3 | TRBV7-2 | TGTGCCAGCAGCTTAAAGCTACTAGCAGACGGCACAGATACGCAGTATTTT | CASSLKLLADGTDTQYF
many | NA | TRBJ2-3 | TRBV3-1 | TGTGCCAGCAGCCGTCGCGGCAGCTCCGGGACAGATACGCAGTATTTT | CASSRRGSSGTDTQYF
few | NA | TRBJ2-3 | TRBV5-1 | TGCGCCAGCAGCTTGCCAGGGAGCACACCAGATACGCAGTATTTT | CASSLPGSTPDTQYF
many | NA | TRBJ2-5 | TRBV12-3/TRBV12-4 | TGTGCCTCCCGTGCGACGGACCAAGAGACCCAGTACTTC | CASRATDQETQYF
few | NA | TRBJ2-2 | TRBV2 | TGTGCCAGCAGTGGGTCCAGTAACACCGGGGAGCTGTTTTTT | CASSGSSNTGELFF
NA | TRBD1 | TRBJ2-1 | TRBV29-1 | TGCAGCGTTGAAACTCGCGCGACAGGGTTTCTCCACAATGAGCAGTTCTTC | CSVETRATGFLHNEQFF
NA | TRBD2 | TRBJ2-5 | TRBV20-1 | TGCAGTGCTAGAGGGACAGGCCGCCGGACTAGCGGGCGCCAAGAGACCCAGTACTTC | CSARGTGRRTSGRQETQYF
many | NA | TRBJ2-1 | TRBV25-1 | TGTGCCAGCAATTCGAGGACCTCCTACAATGAGCAGTTCTTC | CASNSRTSYNEQFF